This T cell receptor (beta chain) is drawn from a study of T cell changes during pregnancy in multiple sclerosis. Here immunoSEQ multiplex PCR was the method, and the copy in TCRdb shows in-frame clones only, minus some. The repertoire holds 40,000 or so clones, around nine tenths seen once, with roughly 4% in the top ten. This specimen consisted of CD8+ T cells from peripheral blood mononuclear cells, obtained in the first trimester of pregnancy. The sequence came from a female donor with multiple sclerosis, enrolled in a pregnancy study.

Here the CDR3 DNA reads TGTGCCAGCAGCCCCCTGGTGCCGGGAGTAAAAAATCAGCCCCAGCATTTT. Translated: CASSPLVPGVKNQPQHF. The rearrangement joins TRBV5-8 to TRBJ1-5; unclear D gene. Germline V gene sequence: CDR1 SGHTS, CDR2 YDEGEE. The CDR3 runs to 17 residues. V lost 4 bases and J lost 4, with 21 bases in between.